Included here is one T cell receptor (beta chain) sequence, with context. TCRdb's table, derived via immunoSEQ multiplex PCR, lists solely in-frame clones and lacks some. The data show roughly 100,000 clones, approximately 96% seen once. The data stem from a study of technical replicates of blood from a handful of donors. Germline V lookup: CDR1 MNHEY, CDR2 SMNVEV (reference sequence). Trimming took off 4 bases at V and 2 bases at J, with 9 bases between the two ends. The CDR3 loop spans 13 amino acids. The clonotype was recovered from a human donor in good health. V and J are TRBV27 and TRBJ2-7; a possible D gene is TRBD1 (6 bases). Sequenced sample: T cells isolated from PBMCs. The CDR3 loop reads CASSYGTTYEQYF. CDR3 DNA: TGTGCCAGCAGTTACGGGACAACCTACGAGCAGTACTTC.